Reported below is one TCR beta chain. When the RNA was reverse transcribed, random hexamers were used with an input of roughly 0.5 to 1 ug. Via MiXCR, TCRdb re-called the immunoSEQ multiplex PCR reads, giving one row per CDR3 protein. The sample consists of fewer than 90,000 distinct CDR3 sequences, under 95% of them appearing once. The data were taken from a study of CD8 T cells in Susac syndrome. This CDR3 has 19 residues. Germline CDR1 LGHNA, CDR2 YSLEER. V lost 0 bases, J lost 4 bases, and 8 bases stayed unmatched. The sequence came from a human donor with Susac syndrome. The source material was CD8+ T cells from PBMCs. The V call is TRBV4-3, the J call TRBJ2-2; 13 bases fit TRBD2. The DNA for the CDR3 is TGCGCCAGCAGCCAAGAATGGACTAGCGGGAGACGCGGCACCGGGGAGCTGTTTTTT. Its protein is CASSQEWTSGRRGTGELFF.